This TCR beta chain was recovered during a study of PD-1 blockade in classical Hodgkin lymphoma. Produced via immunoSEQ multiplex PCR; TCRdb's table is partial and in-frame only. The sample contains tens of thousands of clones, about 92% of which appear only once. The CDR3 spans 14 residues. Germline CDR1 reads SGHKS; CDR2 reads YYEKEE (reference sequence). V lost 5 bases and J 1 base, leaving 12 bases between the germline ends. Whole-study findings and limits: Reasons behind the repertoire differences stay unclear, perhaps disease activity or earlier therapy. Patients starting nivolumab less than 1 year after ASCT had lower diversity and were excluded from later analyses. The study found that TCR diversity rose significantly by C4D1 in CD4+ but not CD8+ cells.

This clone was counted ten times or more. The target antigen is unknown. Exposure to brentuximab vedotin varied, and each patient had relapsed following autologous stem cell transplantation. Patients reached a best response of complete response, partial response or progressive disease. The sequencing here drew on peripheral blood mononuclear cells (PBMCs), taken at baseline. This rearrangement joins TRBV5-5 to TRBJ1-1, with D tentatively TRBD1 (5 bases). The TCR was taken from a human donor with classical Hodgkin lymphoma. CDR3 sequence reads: CASRLGASNTEAFF. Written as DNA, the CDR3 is TGTGCCAGCAGGCTCGGGGCCTCGAACACTGAAGCTTTCTTT.